This entry describes one T cell receptor (beta chain). Its specificity is not known. This sample stems from a study of Graves' ophthalmopathy and Graves' hyperthyroidism. General study results and limits: Detection in blood was also observed for most expanded thyroid clonotypes above 0.001 frequency. Stable hyperthyroidism and ophthalmopathy were told apart by a 13-signature model, which achieved 85% to 90% sensitivity and nearly 84% specificity.

The V and J ends lost 6 bases and 3 bases respectively, with 15 bases between them. The CDR3 spans 15 residues. Germline CDR1 DFQATT, CDR2 SNEGSKA (reference sequence). As the template, RNA transcripts were used to amplify TCR beta CDR3 regions. The first-round RT-PCR employed HTBI primers together with the Qiagen OneStep RT-PCR kit. A multiplex PCR was then performed as the second round. TCRdb itself ran the multiplex PCR reads through MiXCR, one entry per CDR3 protein. The sample has around 1.1 million distinct CDR3 sequences; less than 45% are singletons. This chain uses TRBV20-1 with TRBJ2-6, with D possibly matching TRBD1 (5 bases). The sequence was collected from an adult man with Graves' hyperthyroidism. Material for sequencing was peripheral blood or thyroid tissue (not recorded which). The CDR3: CSASTGRFGANVLTF. The CDR3 coding sequence is TGCAGTGCCAGTACAGGAAGGTTTGGGGCCAACGTCCTGACTTTC.